This paragraph reports one TCR beta chain. Its specificity is not known. The data derive from a study of cytomegalovirus exposure and HLA in healthy donors. Looking at the study overall: Some 77 million unique TCRs from HLA-typed donors were held in an early release of data.

PCR primers comprised 60 Vbeta and 13 Jbeta primers. The assay was immunoSEQ multiplex PCR, and TCRdb's table has in-frame clones only and misses some. This table has over 150,000 clones, approximately 80% appearing once. General study results and limits: The only immune exposure information that was available was CMV serostatus. About 87% or about 30% of the time was how often most TCR beta V segments were productive, according to an earlier analysis. A later analysis linked a missense variant in DCLRE1C to the trimming of TCR beta V and J genes.

V gave up 9 bases and J gave up 1 base; unmatched junction bases: 11. CDR3 length: 16 amino acids. Germline assignment: CDR1 SGHNT and CDR2 YYREEE (reference sequence). Material: PBMCs. The sequence derives from a male donor in good health and CMV-seronegative. The chain combines TRBV5-4 with TRBJ2-2; 8 bases agree with TRBD2. The CDR3 reads CATQLGGGRNTGELFF. CDR3 in DNA: TGTGCCACCCAACTCGGGGGGGGGCGGAACACCGGGGAGCTGTTTTTT.